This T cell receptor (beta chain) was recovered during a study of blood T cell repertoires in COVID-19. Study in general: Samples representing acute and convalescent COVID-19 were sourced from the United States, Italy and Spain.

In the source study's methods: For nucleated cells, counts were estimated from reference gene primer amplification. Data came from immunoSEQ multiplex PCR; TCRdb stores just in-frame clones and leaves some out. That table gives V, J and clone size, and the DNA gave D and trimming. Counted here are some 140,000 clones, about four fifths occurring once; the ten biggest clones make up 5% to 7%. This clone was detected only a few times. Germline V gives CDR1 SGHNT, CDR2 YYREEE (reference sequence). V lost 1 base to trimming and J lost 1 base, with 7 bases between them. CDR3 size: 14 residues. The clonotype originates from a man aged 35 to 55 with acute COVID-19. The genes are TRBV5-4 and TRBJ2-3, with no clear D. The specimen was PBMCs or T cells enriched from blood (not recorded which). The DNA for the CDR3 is TGTGCCAGCAGCTTGTCAGCGCGCACAGATACGCAGTATTTT. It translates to CASSLSARTDTQYF.